This TCR beta chain was profiled in a study of T cell changes during pregnancy in multiple sclerosis (dated by TCRdb to about 2019). For the study in its entirety: The study looked at changes in the T cell repertoire across pregnancy in women with multiple sclerosis.

The germline V end is reduced by 4 bases and the J end by 0 bases; junction bases left unmatched: 5. Sequences SGHVS (CDR1) and FQNEAQ (CDR2) are obtained from the germline V gene. Including cysteine and phenylalanine, the CDR3 has 17 amino acids. Only the CDR3 region is kept as DNA, spanning 51 bases read in frame from base 1. The protocol used for the library was the immunoSEQ multiplex PCR assay. Drawn from immuneACCESS, this table holds only the in-frame rearrangements with V and J called that TCRdb kept. Clones are partly lost; checked studies trace under half to an unresolved V gene and leave the rest unexplained. In this sample the table shows 50,000 or so clones, 93% of which occur a single time. The ten largest clones represent 1.5% to 2% of the sample. Comments on this clone: Its antigen is currently not known. One base away there is no much larger clone; base qualities are not given.

Recombination linked TRBV7-8 to TRBJ2-3, with TRBD2 identical over 12 junction bases. This clonotype was sampled from a female donor with multiple sclerosis, enrolled in a pregnancy study. The specimen comprised peripheral blood, sampled in the second trimester of pregnancy. The CDR3 protein is CASSSGLAGTSTDTQYF. Read as DNA, the sequence is TGTGCCAGCAGCTCCGGACTAGCGGGGACAAGCACAGATACGCAGTATTTT.